The 22 T cell receptor beta chains listed next were all sequenced from one sample in a study of shared clonotypes between healthy human individuals. CD45RO-negative, CCR7-selected cells formed the naive CD8 fraction, which excluded terminally differentiated effector memory CD45RA+ cells. TCRdb's table, derived via immunoSEQ multiplex PCR, lists solely in-frame clones and lacks some. There are about 750,000 clones in the sample; 80% to 95% occur only once, and around 24% lies in the top ten. Source material: naive CD8+ T cells sorted from blood. These receptors were obtained from a man aged 25 to 40 in good health.

This chain joins TRBV6-6 and TRBJ1-5, with 7 positions matching TRBD1. The germline V gene encodes CDR1 MNHNY and CDR2 SVGAGI (reference sequence). There are 14 residues in the CDR3. Trimming cost V 3 bases and J 5 bases; bases outside gene matches: 4. CDR3 loop: CASSYDREDQPQHF. Here the CDR3 DNA reads TGTGCCAGCAGTTATGACAGGGAGGATCAGCCCCAGCATTTT.

This chain uses TRBV20-1 with TRBJ2-1; TRBD1 might be the D (5 bases). Trimming removed 2 bases at V and 9 bases at J, with 8 bases between. CDR3 size: 11 residues. Germline V CDR1 and CDR2: DFQATT, SNEGSKA (reference sequence). CDR3 sequence: CSARIGAEQFF. The CDR3 DNA reads TGCAGTGCTAGAATAGGGGCTGAGCAGTTCTTC.

The V and J genes are TRBV7-8 and TRBJ2-2; 9 positions agree with TRBD2. The CDR3 runs to 19 residues. CDR1 SGHVS and CDR2 FQNEAQ come from the germline V gene. V gave up 4 bases and J gave up 6 bases; unmatched junction bases: 18. This chain's CDR3 is CASSSPLTRGRAGAGELFF. In DNA form, the CDR3 reads TGTGCCAGCAGCTCCCCATTAACTCGCGGGAGGGCCGGGGCCGGGGAGCTGTTTTTT.

About this clone itself: Other DNA sequences in the sample encode the same CDR3. The chain has TRBV7-9 and TRBJ2-7, with 7 bases identical to TRBD2. This CDR3 region has 15 residues. The J segment lost 2 bases and the V segment lost 2 bases, leaving 6 bases of the junction unmatched. Germline V gene lookup returns CDR1 SEHNR and CDR2 FQNEAQ (reference sequence). The CDR3 DNA reads as TGTGCCAGCAGCTTATCTAGCGGCGTAGCCTACGAGCAGTACTTC. Translating it yields CASSLSSGVAYEQYF.

The chain is built from TRBV7-9 and TRBJ2-2; 7 bases match TRBD2. The CDR3 runs 14 residues. Germline V CDR1 and CDR2: SEHNR, FQNEAQ (reference sequence). Trimming took 3 bases from V and 5 from J; bases not matched to a gene: 3. The CDR3 reads CASSLPSGTGELFF. The CDR3 DNA reads as TGTGCCAGCAGCTTGCCTAGCGGTACCGGGGAGCTGTTTTTT.

This clone was found once. V and J are TRBV5-5 and TRBJ1-5; D ambiguous. Germline V gene sequence: CDR1 SGHKS, CDR2 YYEKEE (reference sequence). Deletions cut 2 bases from V and 3 bases from J, with 9 bases between. The CDR3 length is 14 residues. CDR3 sequence reads: CASSLKQINQPQHF. The CDR3 DNA sequence: TGTGCCAGCAGCTTAAAACAGATCAATCAGCCCCAGCATTTT.

To note about this clone: Other DNA sequences from this sample encode an identical CDR3 as well. This chain links TRBV7-9 with TRBJ2-7; D is unclear. V was trimmed by 0 bases and J by 2 bases, leaving 2 bases between them. The CDR3 contains 12 residues. Germline V gene sequence: CDR1 SEHNR, CDR2 FQNEAQ (reference sequence). CDR3 nucleotides: TGTGCCAGCAGCTTAGCGGCCTACGAGCAGTACTTC. This sequence encodes CASSLAAYEQYF.

The gene calls are TRBV15 and TRBJ2-3; 8 bases fit TRBD2. V shed 0 bases and J 1 base; nucleotides not matched to a gene: 3. The CDR3 has 16 residues. CDR1 is LNHNV and CDR2 is YYDKDF in the germline V gene (reference sequence). The CDR3 sequence: CATSRDSGGGTDTQYF. The CDR3 DNA is TGTGCCACCAGCAGAGATTCGGGGGGGGGCACAGATACGCAGTATTTT.

The chain couples TRBV28 to TRBJ2-1; 7 positions match TRBD2. The CDR3 has 16 amino acids. Germline CDR1 MDHEN, CDR2 SYDVKM. J gave up 2 bases and V 3 bases, and 7 bases lay outside the gene matches. The CDR3 sequence: CASSFGAGSTYNEQFF. The CDR3 nucleotides read TGTGCCAGCAGTTTCGGAGCGGGATCAACCTACAATGAGCAGTTCTTC.

The J gene is TRBJ2-1, the V gene TRBV7-9; 7 bases match TRBD1. Germline V gives CDR1 SEHNR, CDR2 FQNEAQ (reference sequence). The CDR3 length is 16 residues. Trimming at V came to 2 bases and at J to 8 bases, leaving 12 bases not matched to a gene. The CDR3 is CASSLFEQGVVDEQFF. The CDR3 DNA sequence: TGTGCCAGCAGCTTATTCGAGCAGGGGGTGGTCGATGAGCAGTTCTTC.

The chain uses TRBV7-9 and TRBJ2-3; D not certain. Germline CDR1 and CDR2: SEHNR and FQNEAQ (reference sequence). The CDR3 extends over 14 amino acids. Deletions cut 4 bases from V and 3 bases from J, with 11 bases between. The CDR3 loop reads CASSSSLGTDTQYF. The CDR3 region has the DNA TGTGCCAGCAGCTCATCCCTGGGTACAGATACGCAGTATTTT.

The chain links TRBV29-1 to TRBJ2-6, with 7 nucleotides matching TRBD2. CDR1 SQVTM and CDR2 ANQGSEA come from the germline V gene. V trimming: 0 bases; J trimming: 0 bases; junction bases outside the gene matches: 11. This CDR3 is built from 19 residues. Here the CDR3 DNA reads TGCAGCGTTGAAGAGGGACTTCTTAGGACTAGCTCTGGGGCCAACGTCCTGACTTTC. Translation: CSVEEGLLRTSSGANVLTF.

V gene TRBV7-9 combines with J gene TRBJ2-5; D uncertain. V was pared by 6 bases and J by 2 bases, with 10 bases between. CDR1 and CDR2 from the germline V gene are SEHNR and FQNEAQ (reference sequence). The CDR3 spans 13 residues. As DNA, the CDR3 is TGTGCCAGCAGTCTCCTAATGCAAGAGACCCAGTACTTC. Its translation: CASSLLMQETQYF.

This clone was recorded only once. This chain uses TRBV15 with TRBJ2-3; TRBD2 aligns across 11 bases. V shed 7 bases, J shed 3 bases, and the junction held 3 bases outside the gene matches. Germline CDR1 LNHNV, CDR2 YYDKDF (reference sequence). The CDR3 spans 14 residues. The CDR3 bases are TGTGCCACCACCGGGACTAGCGGTACAGATACGCAGTATTTT. Translating it yields CATTGTSGTDTQYF.

The chain recombines TRBV27 with TRBJ2-7; D ambiguous. This CDR3 contains 14 residues. The germline V gene encodes CDR1 MNHEY and CDR2 SMNVEV (reference sequence). The V and J ends lost 2 bases and 5 bases respectively, with 13 bases between them. The CDR3 loop reads CASSLASRAHEQYF. In DNA form, the CDR3 reads TGTGCCAGCAGTTTAGCAAGTCGGGCCCACGAGCAGTACTTC.

The chain has TRBV11-2 and TRBJ2-1; no clear D gene. Germline lookup yields CDR1 SGHAT and CDR2 FQNNGV. V lost 0 bases and J 0 bases, leaving 15 bases between the germline ends. The length of the CDR3 is 18 residues. The CDR3 loop is CASSLDLISWSSYNEQFF. The CDR3 region has the DNA TGTGCCAGCAGCTTAGATCTCATCAGCTGGAGCTCCTACAATGAGCAGTTCTTC.

The chain carries TRBV29-1 and TRBJ2-7, with 10 bases aligning to TRBD2. The CDR3 is 15 residues long. The germline gives CDR1 SQVTM, CDR2 ANQGSEA. J lost 1 base, V lost 1 base, and 4 bases had no gene match. In DNA form, the CDR3 reads TGCAGCGTTGAAGGCCTAGCGGGAGCGTCCTACGAGCAGTACTTC. This codes for CSVEGLAGASYEQYF.

This chain uses TRBV10-1 with TRBJ2-1, with a tentative D call TRBD2 (6 bases). V was shortened by 10 bases and J by 0 bases, with 16 bases between the two germline ends. CDR3 length: 15 amino acids. Germline V gives CDR1 WNHNN, CDR2 SYGVQD (reference sequence). CDR3 bases: TGCGCCACAAGCCGGGACTCTAGCTCCTACAATGAGCAGTTCTTC. This sequence encodes CATSRDSSSYNEQFF.

The rearrangement joins TRBV5-1 to TRBJ1-4, with unresolved D. Per germline, CDR1 SGHRS and CDR2 YFSETQ. The V end was cut by 4 bases, the J end by 0 bases, with 13 bases between. This CDR3 has 16 amino acids. The CDR3 sequence: CASSPWETATNEKLFF. CDR3 nucleotide sequence: TGCGCCAGCAGCCCTTGGGAGACTGCAACTAATGAAAAACTGTTTTTT. Looking up the rest from reference TRBV5-1 and TRBJ1-4 gives the full variable domain: KAGVTQTPRYLIKTRGQQVTLSCSPISGHRSVSWYQQTPGQGLQFLFEYFSETQRNKGNFPGRFSGRQFSNSRSEMNVSTLELGDSALYLCASSPWETATNEKLFFGSGTQLSVL.

This sequence joins TRBV20-1 and TRBJ2-5; D is uncertain. Germline loops: CDR1 DFQATT, CDR2 SNEGSKA (reference sequence). This CDR3 comprises 10 residues. Trimming cost V 6 bases and J 5 bases, with 7 bases left between them. The CDR3 DNA reads TGCAGTGCAAGGCAGGAGACCCAGTACTTC. Residues: CSARQETQYF.

This chain connects TRBV28 to TRBJ2-2, with 11 nucleotides matching TRBD2. This CDR3 has 17 amino acids. Unmatched junction bases numbered 7, after V lost 3 bases and J lost 4 bases. Germline assignment: CDR1 MDHEN and CDR2 SYDVKM. The CDR3 nucleotides read TGTGCCAGCAGTTTTTTCGGGACTAGCGGCTTCACCGGGGAGCTGTTTTTT. Its translation is CASSFFGTSGFTGELFF.

V gene TRBV9 combines with J gene TRBJ1-2; possibly TRBD1 for D (5 bases). The CDR3 runs 13 residues. The ends were cut back, 5 bases at V and 1 base at J, with 9 bases in the middle. Germline assignment: CDR1 SGDLS and CDR2 YYNGEE. This chain's CDR3 is CASRAGDNYGYTF. CDR3 DNA sequence: TGTGCCAGCAGGGCGGGGGATAACTATGGCTACACCTTC.